This TCR beta chain was found in a study of human T cells and chemical hapten exposure. Study as a whole: All through the roughly 25-week study, the scalp of each patient received diphenylcyclopropenone doses weekly.

Study-wide results and caveats: High-frequency TCRs, those above 1 in 1000, stayed the same after DPC sensitization.

From the RACE reads, TCRdb called clonotypes with MiXCR, one entry per CDR3 protein. Of 75,000 to 100,000 distinct CDR3 sequences listed, roughly 12% are singletons. This CDR3 contains 10 residues. Germline lookup yields CDR1 SQVTM and CDR2 ANQGSEA. The V end lost 4 bases, the J end lost 8 bases, and 8 bases lay between the germline ends. This clonotype has at least ten counts. Its target is not known. Time point indicated: patch test 1, 2 weeks after DPC sensitization. Stated treatment: therapeutic diphenylcyclopropenone sensitization with weekly scalp DPC. This sequence originates from a woman between 35 and 50 years old with alopecia areata. Some clones in this sample may be carry-over from other donors' samples. The chain joins TRBV29-1 to TRBJ1-2, with D possibly being TRBD1 (5 bases). Sequencing was performed on whole blood, taken in connection with sensitization to the hapten diphenylcyclopropenone (DPC). The chain's CDR3 is CSVAQGGYTF. CDR3 coding DNA: TGCAGCGTTGCCCAGGGAGGCTACACCTTC.